A single sample is the source of the 29 T cell receptor beta chains below, sequenced in a study of Ad26.COV2.S vaccination and SARS-CoV-2 variants. Produced via immunoSEQ multiplex PCR; TCRdb's table is partial and in-frame only. In the table there are under 150,000 clones, 75% to 90% of which are singletons. The source was peripheral blood, collected after recovery from COVID-19. The source is a human donor who had recovered from COVID-19.

The J gene is TRBJ2-7, the V gene TRBV12-3 or TRBV12-4, with D unresolved. This CDR3 has 12 amino acids. Deletions cut 8 bases from V and 3 bases from J, with 11 bases between. The CDR3 region is CASGPGLYEQYF. CDR3 in DNA: TGTGCCAGCGGTCCCGGCCTCTACGAGCAGTACTTC.

The count of this clone is one. This chain connects TRBV14 to TRBJ1-3; a possible D gene is TRBD1 (5 bases). V gave up 3 bases and J gave up 2 bases, with 17 bases separating them. CDR1 SGHDN and CDR2 FVKESK come from the germline V gene. The CDR3 contains 17 residues. This CDR3 reads CASSQAYRSSPGNTIYF. The CDR3 DNA is TGTGCCAGCAGCCAGGCCTACAGGTCTTCTCCTGGAAACACCATATATTTT. Full variable domain (rest looked up from reference TRBV14 and TRBJ1-3): EAGVTQFPSHSVIEKGQTVTLRCDPISGHDNLYWYRRVMGKEIKFLLHFVKESKQDESGMPNNRFLAERTGGTYSTLKVQPAELEDSGVYFCASSQAYRSSPGNTIYFGEGSWLTVV.

This clone was observed once. The rearrangement uses TRBV7-9 and TRBJ1-1, with D uncertain. Per the germline V gene, CDR1 is SEHNR and CDR2 is FQNEAQ (reference sequence). The CDR3 sequence is 14 residues long. Trimming stripped 1 base from V and 1 base from J, with 7 bases between. The DNA for the CDR3 is TGTGCCAGCAGCTTAGTTCTGGAGAACACTGAAGCTTTCTTT. The encoded protein is CASSLVLENTEAFF.

In its sample, this clone was seen once. The CDR3 nucleotides are TGTGCCTGGAGTCCCAGGGGACTCGGCCTAACTTATGGCTACACCTTC. Encoded protein: CAWSPRGLGLTYGYTF. This chain links TRBV30 with TRBJ1-2; weak D call: TRBD1 (6 bases). There are 16 residues in the CDR3. Germline loops: CDR1 GTSNPN, CDR2 SVGIG (reference sequence). Trimming cost V 2 bases and J 5 bases, with 21 bases left between them.

This clone was found once. The rearrangement links TRBV28 to TRBJ2-3; unclear D gene. V shed 7 bases and J shed 2 bases, with 4 bases lying between them. There are 11 residues in the CDR3. Germline V gene data show CDR1 as MDHEN and CDR2 as SYDVKM. The CDR3 spells CASTFTDTQYF. CDR3 coding DNA: TGTGCCAGCACCTTCACAGATACGCAGTATTTT.

This chain uses TRBV9 with TRBJ2-3, with D perhaps TRBD1 (6 bases). V lost 0 bases and J lost 6, with 20 bases in between. This CDR3 has 17 amino acids. CDR1 is SGDLS and CDR2 is YYNGEE in the germline V gene. CDR3 sequence reads: CASSVEGWGQGADTQYF. The CDR3 DNA reads TGTGCCAGCAGCGTAGAGGGGTGGGGGCAGGGAGCCGATACGCAGTATTTT.

Only a few counts were recorded for this clone. The rearrangement uses TRBV28 and TRBJ1-1, with 10 positions matching TRBD1. The CDR3 contains 15 residues. Per germline, CDR1 MDHEN and CDR2 SYDVKM. Trimming took 3 bases from V and 10 from J; bases not matched to a gene: 11. CDR3 DNA: TGTGCCAGCAGTTTTTCCGGGACAGGGGTCCCTGGAGCTTTCTTT. The encoded protein is CASSFSGTGVPGAFF.

The chain employs TRBV28 and TRBJ1-4; D perhaps matches TRBD1 (5 bases). The CDR3 sequence is 12 residues long. Germline V gene lookup returns CDR1 MDHEN and CDR2 SYDVKM. Trimming took off 7 bases at V and 8 bases at J, with 11 bases between the two ends. This CDR3 is CASTLWGEKLFF. In DNA, the CDR3 is TGTGCCAGCACCTTATGGGGGGAAAAACTGTTTTTT.

The rearrangement joins TRBV6-5 to TRBJ1-1; no clear D. V lost 0 bases, J lost 10 bases, and 12 bases lay in between. The CDR3 totals 13 residues. Germline V gene data show CDR1 as MNHEY and CDR2 as SVGAGI. CDR3 DNA sequence: TGTGCCAGCAGTTACTCATCCGCGCGCCGAGCTTTCTTT. It yields the protein CASSYSSARRAFF.

Here the CDR3 reads CARSLRLSTGELFF. The CDR3 region has the DNA TGTGCCAGAAGCTTAAGACTTAGCACCGGGGAGCTGTTTTTT. The rearrangement uses TRBV5-3 and TRBJ2-2; no reliable D call. TRBV5-3 is annotated as an ORF whose role is uncertain. The CDR3 spans 14 residues. V lost 2 bases to trimming and J lost 4 bases, with 9 bases between them.

The V gene is TRBV5-6, the J gene TRBJ1-1, with D maybe TRBD1 (5 bases). In germline, CDR1 is SGHDT, CDR2 YYEEEE. Trimming took 3 bases from V and 3 from J, leaving 12 bases between them. CDR3 length equals 14 residues. The CDR3 is CASSSGWGDTEAFF. The CDR3 DNA is TGTGCCAGCAGCTCGGGGTGGGGGGACACTGAAGCTTTCTTT.

CDR3 sequence: CASSLTPAGRRSSPLHF. As DNA, the CDR3 is TGCGCCAGCAGCTTGACCCCCGCGGGTAGAAGGTCTTCACCCCTCCACTTT. The chain uses TRBV5-1 and TRBJ1-6, with D uncertain. V lost 1 base and J lost 9, with 20 bases in between. The CDR3 runs to 17 residues. In germline, CDR1 is SGHRS, CDR2 YFSETQ.

V gene TRBV25-1 combines with J gene TRBJ2-4; a weak D match, TRBD1 (7 bases). V was shortened by 7 bases and J by 16 bases, with 23 bases between the two germline ends. The CDR3 covers 13 residues. CDR1 and CDR2 from the germline V gene are MGHDK and SYGVNS. CDR3 bases: TGTGCCAGCACACCGACAGGTCAGGGGGGCCAATACTTC. This sequence encodes CASTPTGQGGQYF. The whole variable domain, remainder taken from reference TRBV25-1 and TRBJ2-4, is EADIYQTPRYLVIGTGKKITLECSQTMGHDKMYWYQQDPGMELHLIHYSYGVNSTEKGDLSSESTVSRIRTEHFPLTLESARPSHTSQYLCASTPTGQGGQYFGAGTRLSVL.

The chain links TRBV5-4 to TRBJ2-2; 8 bases agree with TRBD2. CDR1 and CDR2 (germline): SGHNT, YYREEE (reference sequence). CDR3 size: 16 residues. J lost 2 bases, V lost 10 bases, and 13 bases had no gene match. The DNA of the CDR3 is TGTGCCTACGGCCCAACCCGGGGGGGCAACACCGGGGAGCTGTTTTTT. Its translation is CAYGPTRGGNTGELFF.

The rearrangement uses TRBV30 and TRBJ2-7, with D hard to call. V was cut by 0 bases and J by 0 bases, with 9 bases left in between. The CDR3 has 14 amino acids. CDR1 GTSNPN and CDR2 SVGIG come from the germline V gene (reference sequence). CDR3 coding DNA: TGTGCCTGGAGTGTAATCGGTTCCTCCTACGAGCAGTACTTC. It specifies CAWSVIGSSYEQYF.

The V gene is TRBV7-6, the J gene TRBJ1-1, with D perhaps TRBD1 (6 bases). The CDR3 has 16 residues. CDR1 SGHVS and CDR2 FNYEAQ come from the germline V gene. Trimming took off 2 bases at V and 7 bases at J, with 20 bases between the two ends. CDR3 protein: CASSLSVETGGDEAFF. The CDR3 region has the DNA TGTGCCAGCAGCTTATCCGTGGAGACAGGAGGGGATGAAGCTTTCTTT.

The chain recombines TRBV28 with TRBJ2-6; D unclear. The CDR3 runs 14 residues. The germline V gene encodes CDR1 MDHEN and CDR2 SYDVKM. Trimming shortened V by 9 bases and J by 4 bases, and 13 bases separated the two germline ends. CDR3 in amino acids: CASKTTAGANVLTF. The CDR3 DNA reads as TGTGCCAGTAAAACAACGGCCGGGGCCAACGTCCTGACTTTC.

Worth noting for this clone: A read error may produce the germline difference seen at one junction end. This chain uses TRBV2 with TRBJ2-7; possible D gene TRBD2, 5 bases. Looked up from germline, CDR1 is SNHLY and CDR2 is FYNNEI. CDR3 length: 14 amino acids. The CDR3 sequence: CASSGVPPRDFLNF. CDR3 coding DNA: TGTGCCAGCAGTGGGGTTCCACCCCGGGATTTTCTCAACTTC.

CDR3 protein: CASSEAGLTGSPLHF. The DNA for the CDR3 is TGTGCCAGCAGTGAAGCAGGGCTCACAGGGTCACCCCTCCACTTT. V and J are TRBV6-1 and TRBJ1-6; possibly TRBD1 for D (6 bases). Per the germline V gene, CDR1 is MNHNS and CDR2 is SASEGT. The CDR3 consists of 15 residues. The V and J ends lost 0 bases and 10 bases respectively, with 13 bases between them.

V is TRBV5-4 and J is TRBJ1-2; the D is unclear. V was pared by 0 bases and J by 4 bases, with 7 bases between. Germline V gives CDR1 SGHNT, CDR2 YYREEE (reference sequence). The CDR3 has 13 residues. The CDR3 loop reads CASSLEGPYGYTF. The CDR3 DNA reads TGTGCCAGCAGCTTGGAAGGGCCCTATGGCTACACCTTC.

The chain is built from TRBV6-1 and TRBJ1-5; the D is unclear. V was pared by 1 base and J by 0 bases, with 7 bases between. CDR1 is MNHNS, CDR2 SASEGT, per germline. CDR3 length equals 15 residues. The DNA of the CDR3 is TGTGCCAGCAGTGAAGACATTTATAGCAATCAGCCCCAGCATTTT. Its protein product is CASSEDIYSNQPQHF.

The chain uses TRBV5-6 and TRBJ2-1, with a weak D call TRBD1 (6 bases). Trimming shortened V by 1 base and J by 8 bases, and 13 bases separated the two germline ends. Germline V gives CDR1 SGHDT, CDR2 YYEEEE. This CDR3 is 14 amino acids long. The CDR3 DNA sequence: TGTGCCAGCAGCTTGAGGCAGGGGTCCCATGAGCAGTTCTTC. Translating gives CASSLRQGSHEQFF. The full variable domain, with the rest looked up from reference TRBV5-6 and TRBJ2-1, is DAGVTQSPTHLIKTRGQQVTLRCSPKSGHDTVSWYQQALGQGPQFIFQYYEEEERQRGNFPDRFSGHQFPNYSSELNVNALLLGDSALYLCASSLRQGSHEQFFGPGTRLTVL.

The genes are TRBV29-1 and TRBJ1-1, with D unclear. The CDR3 runs 14 residues. The V end lost 0 bases, the J end lost 6 bases, and 14 bases lay between the germline ends. Germline lookup yields CDR1 SQVTM and CDR2 ANQGSEA. CDR3 in DNA: TGCAGCGTTGAAGAGGCCGGGAGGAGGGCTGAAGCTTTCTTT. It encodes CSVEEAGRRAEAFF.

The V call is TRBV6-6, the J call TRBJ2-2; TRBD1 matches at 12 bases. In germline, CDR1 is MNHNY, CDR2 SVGAGI (reference sequence). The J segment lost 6 bases and the V segment lost 7 bases, leaving 9 bases of the junction unmatched. This CDR3 region has 16 residues. CDR3 loop: CASTSRDRGLAGELFF. The CDR3 DNA is TGTGCCAGCACCAGCCGGGACAGGGGGCTAGCCGGGGAGCTGTTTTTT.

The chain joins TRBV5-1 to TRBJ1-3; unclear D gene. Germline loops: CDR1 SGHRS, CDR2 YFSETQ. V lost 4 bases and J lost 0, with 8 bases in between. The length of the CDR3 is 14 residues. CDR3 sequence (DNA): TGCGCCAGCAGCCCGGCTGTCTCTGGAAACACCATATATTTT. Its protein product is CASSPAVSGNTIYF.

The V gene is TRBV6-5, the J gene TRBJ1-2, with D possibly matching TRBD1 (6 bases). Germline CDR1 and CDR2: MNHEY and SVGAGI. The CDR3 spans 13 residues. The ends were cut back, 8 bases at V and 8 bases at J, with 18 bases in the middle. The DNA for the CDR3 is TGTGCCAGCCAAGTACGGGGGCGTTCCGGCTACACCTTC. Protein sequence: CASQVRGRSGYTF.

This chain joins TRBV4-1 and TRBJ1-5, with no clear D. V lost 0 bases and J 3 bases, leaving 9 bases between the germline ends. Germline V gives CDR1 MGHRA, CDR2 YSYEKL. The CDR3 runs to 15 residues. CDR3 amino acids: CASSQEGLTNQPQHF. DNA for the CDR3: TGCGCCAGCAGCCAAGAGGGGTTGACCAATCAGCCCCAGCATTTT.

CDR3 sequence: CASSLVSGVSDTQYF. The CDR3 nucleotides read TGTGCCAGCAGCTTAGTTAGCGGGGTATCAGATACGCAGTATTTT. This chain connects TRBV11-2 to TRBJ2-3; 8 nucleotides agree with TRBD2. The ends lost 1 base at V and 4 bases at J; junction bases unmatched: 4. Germline V gene lookup returns CDR1 SGHAT and CDR2 FQNNGV. The CDR3 has 15 amino acids.

This rearrangement joins TRBV2 to TRBJ1-5, with a weak D call TRBD1 (5 bases). CDR1 is SNHLY, CDR2 FYNNEI, per germline. Trimming removed 3 bases at V and 5 bases at J, with 14 bases between. The CDR3 spans 15 residues. The DNA of the CDR3 is TGTGCCAGCAGTGAGGGTCAGGGAGGATATCAGCCCCAGCATTTT. Its translation: CASSEGQGGYQPQHF.